This T cell receptor (beta chain) was sequenced for a study of blood T cells in healthy people across ages. The CDR3 is 15 amino acids. With 6 bases removed from V and 11 bases from J, the gap between germline ends came to 24 bases. A second PCR of roughly 7 to 11 cycles used a sample-barcoded 5' primer and a J-beta primer mix. TCRdb fed the 5' RACE reads into MiXCR, producing one record per CDR3 protein. Among about 640,000 distinct CDR3 sequences listed, about 28% were seen once. The rearrangement uses TRBV12-3 or TRBV12-4 and TRBJ2-3; the D gene is possibly TRBD1 (6 bases). This receptor was obtained from a woman older than 75 in good health. The sequenced sample consisted of blood. This CDR3 reads CASRFTGLRTDVQYF. In DNA, the CDR3 is TGTGCCAGCAGATTTACAGGGCTGCGGACAGATGTGCAGTATTTT.